These 27 T cell receptor beta chains came from one sample sequenced in a study of blood T cell repertoires in COVID-19. Measured with immunoSEQ multiplex PCR; TCRdb has only the in-frame clones, and not every one. The sample shows around 300,000 clones, over 75% of them seen only once. The sequenced sample was peripheral blood. The receptors shown here come from a human donor in a cohort sampled during active COVID-19.

This chain links TRBV7-8 with TRBJ1-6; D possibly corresponds to TRBD1 (6 bases). The germline V gene encodes CDR1 SGHVS and CDR2 FQNEAQ. CDR3 length: 16 amino acids. With 4 bases removed from V and 8 bases from J, the gap between germline ends came to 18 bases. The CDR3 region has the DNA TGTGCCAGCAGCTCCCTTTACAGGGTCGTGGATTCACCCCTCCACTTT. Encoded protein: CASSSLYRVVDSPLHF.

This sequence joins TRBV9 and TRBJ2-1; D is perhaps TRBD2 (6 bases). Trimming removed 3 bases from V and 1 base from J, with 14 bases in between. The CDR3 consists of 16 residues. Germline V gene data show CDR1 as SGDLS and CDR2 as YYNGEE. CDR3 DNA sequence: TGTGCCAGCAGCGCCTTGGGTGGGGGGTCCTACAATGAGCAGTTCTTC. Translation gives CASSALGGGSYNEQFF.

CDR3 sequence: CASSSGGASYNEQFF. DNA of the CDR3: TGCGCCAGCAGTAGCGGGGGAGCCTCCTACAATGAGCAGTTCTTC. The chain recombines TRBV5-1 with TRBJ2-1; TRBD2 agrees at 9 bases. Germline CDR1 is SGHRS and CDR2 is YFSETQ. The CDR3 is 15 amino acids. Unmatched junction bases numbered 3, after V lost 5 bases and J lost 0 bases.

This chain links TRBV29-1 with TRBJ2-1; TRBD2 matches at 7 bases. Per the germline V gene, CDR1 is SQVTM and CDR2 is ANQGSEA. The CDR3 is made up of 16 amino acids. J gave up 0 bases and V 5 bases, and 10 bases lay outside the gene matches. CDR3 protein: CSVRDPSGSSYNEQFF. The CDR3, as DNA: TGCAGCGTTCGCGATCCTAGCGGAAGCTCCTACAATGAGCAGTTCTTC.

Only a few counts were recorded for this clone. The chain uses TRBV4-1 and TRBJ1-3, with 7 bases matching TRBD1. Germline-derived CDR1 and CDR2 are MGHRA and YSYEKL. CDR3 length: 15 amino acids. The V segment lost 4 bases and the J segment 4 bases; nucleotides outside the gene matches: 7. CDR3: CASSPSGTAGNTIYF. The CDR3 nucleotides are TGCGCCAGCAGCCCTTCTGGGACAGCGGGAAACACCATATATTTT.

The chain employs TRBV4-1 and TRBJ2-7; 8 nucleotides agree with TRBD2. J lost 2 bases, V lost 5 bases, and 11 bases had no gene match. CDR1 is MGHRA, CDR2 YSYEKL, per germline. The CDR3 extends over 16 amino acids. In DNA, the CDR3 is TGCGCCAGCAGCTCTTCCACTAGCGGCCTAACCTACGAGCAGTACTTC. This encodes CASSSSTSGLTYEQYF.

This chain links TRBV4-2 with TRBJ1-6; TRBD1 might be the D (5 bases). The V and J ends lost 0 bases and 10 bases respectively, with 13 bases between them. Germline values: CDR1 LGHNA, CDR2 YNFKEQ. The CDR3 loop spans 15 amino acids. For the CDR3, the DNA is TGTGCCAGCAGCCAAGATTGGGTAGGGGAATCACCCCTCCACTTT. Translating gives CASSQDWVGESPLHF.

This chain joins TRBV6-6 and TRBJ1-4; TRBD1 matches at 7 bases. Germline loops: CDR1 MNHNY, CDR2 SVGAGI (reference sequence). With V trimmed by 5 bases and J by 3 bases, 6 bases remained unmatched. The CDR3 runs to 15 residues. CDR3 sequence (DNA): TGTGCCAGCAGTAAGCAGGGGGTCGCTAATGAAAAACTGTTTTTT. Residues: CASSKQGVANEKLFF.

In this sample, this clone turned up a few times. The chain recombines TRBV3-1 (or the pseudogene TRBV3-2) with TRBJ2-5, with 12 bases aligning to TRBD2. Germline lookup yields CDR1 LGHDT and CDR2 YNNKEL (reference sequence). The J segment lost 2 bases and the V segment lost 6 bases, leaving 4 bases of the junction unmatched. This CDR3 spans 15 amino acids. CDR3 sequence: CASRPTSGRQETQYF. Written as DNA, the CDR3 is TGTGCCAGCAGACCGACTAGCGGGAGACAAGAGACCCAGTACTTC.

The J gene is TRBJ2-3, the V gene TRBV4-2, with 8 positions matching TRBD2. Unmatched junction bases numbered 5, after V lost 6 bases and J lost 6 bases. This CDR3 spans 13 amino acids. Germline loops: CDR1 LGHNA, CDR2 YNFKEQ. CDR3 loop: CASRGTSGDTQYF. CDR3 sequence (DNA): TGTGCCAGCAGGGGAACTAGCGGTGATACGCAGTATTTT.

In its sample, this clone was seen once. The chain carries TRBV4-3 and TRBJ1-2; D may be TRBD1 (6 bases). Trimming took off 1 base at V and 5 bases at J, with 17 bases between the two ends. Germline V gene lookup returns CDR1 LGHNA and CDR2 YSLEER. CDR3 length: 16 amino acids. The CDR3 DNA follows: TGCGCCAGCAGCCAAGTGGGATCTACAGGGCTTTATGGCTACACCTTC. Translated, it gives CASSQVGSTGLYGYTF.

The chain is built from TRBV27 and TRBJ2-1; 7 bases line up with TRBD2. The CDR3 contains 15 residues. Germline trimming cut 6 bases from V and 2 bases from J; bases unmatched to any gene: 7. Germline CDR1 reads MNHEY; CDR2 reads SMNVEV (reference sequence). CDR3 sequence: CASRSSGSPYNEQFF. The DNA of the CDR3 is TGTGCCAGCAGGTCTAGCGGAAGCCCCTACAATGAGCAGTTCTTC.

The chain uses TRBV4-1 and TRBJ2-7, with 9 bases matching TRBD2. The V segment lost 0 bases and the J segment 5 bases; nucleotides outside the gene matches: 8. Looked up from germline, CDR1 is MGHRA and CDR2 is YSYEKL. The CDR3 covers 16 residues. The CDR3: CASSQDSPGLADEQYF. In DNA, the CDR3 is TGCGCCAGCAGCCAAGACTCCCCGGGACTAGCTGACGAGCAGTACTTC.

The gene calls are TRBV12-3 or TRBV12-4 and TRBJ2-7; tentatively, D is TRBD2 (6 bases). The CDR3 loop spans 13 amino acids. V lost 3 bases and J 3 bases, leaving 9 bases between the germline ends. This CDR3 is CASSFGLFYEQYF. Here the CDR3 DNA reads TGTGCCAGCAGTTTCGGACTATTCTACGAGCAGTACTTC.

The gene calls are TRBV19 and TRBJ2-1; 10 bases are a match to TRBD2. Germline CDR1 and CDR2: LNHDA and SQIVND (reference sequence). The CDR3 runs 16 residues. J lost 9 bases, V lost 1 base, and 9 bases had no gene match. CDR3 amino acids: CASSIAGLAGEFEQFF. CDR3 nucleotides: TGTGCCAGTAGTATAGCGGGTCTAGCGGGAGAATTTGAGCAGTTCTTC.

This sequence joins TRBV30 and TRBJ2-7; a possible D gene is TRBD2 (5 bases). Germline CDR1 GTSNPN, CDR2 SVGIG (reference sequence). The CDR3 is 11 residues long. Deletions cut 4 bases from V and 6 bases from J, with 10 bases between. CDR3 region: CAWNGVSEQYF. CDR3 bases: TGTGCCTGGAACGGGGTGAGCGAGCAGTACTTC.

J is TRBJ2-1 and V is TRBV5-6; no firm D call. Trimming left V 4 bases short and J 8 bases short, with 10 bases between. The CDR3 sequence is 12 residues long. The V gene's germline CDR1 is SGHDT and CDR2 YYEEEE. The DNA for the CDR3 is TGTGCCAGCAGCCCTACTAATTATGAGCAGTTCTTC. Encoded protein: CASSPTNYEQFF.

The CDR3 region is CAWSVDYFGSPLHF. CDR3 bases: TGTGCCTGGAGTGTAGACTACTTTGGTTCACCCCTCCACTTT. The chain recombines TRBV30 with TRBJ1-6, with D hard to call. This CDR3 is built from 14 residues. Germline lookup yields CDR1 GTSNPN and CDR2 SVGIG (reference sequence). Trimming removed 0 bases from V and 9 bases from J, with 12 bases in between. Full variable domain (rest looked up from reference TRBV30 and TRBJ1-6): SQTIHQWPATLVQPVGSPLSLECTVEGTSNPNLYWYRQAAGRGLQLLFYSVGIGQISSEVPQNLSASRPQDRQFILSSKKLLLSDSGFYLCAWSVDYFGSPLHFGNGTRLTVT.

The CDR3 loop is CASSLAVFQGRGEQYF. In DNA, the CDR3 is TGTGCCAGCAGCTTGGCCGTATTTCAGGGGAGGGGCGAGCAGTACTTC. The chain joins TRBV5-4 to TRBJ2-7, with D tentatively TRBD2 (7 bases). V was cut by 0 bases and J by 6 bases, with 19 bases left in between. The length of the CDR3 is 16 residues. Germline CDR1 reads SGHNT; CDR2 reads YYREEE (reference sequence).

The chain is built from TRBV4-1 and TRBJ2-2; D call uncertain. V lost 0 bases and J 0 bases, leaving 8 bases between the germline ends. Germline CDR1 is MGHRA and CDR2 is YSYEKL. The CDR3 contains 16 residues. For the CDR3, the DNA is TGCGCCAGCAGCCAAGATATGGCCGCGAACACCGGGGAGCTGTTTTTT. It codes for CASSQDMAANTGELFF.

The rearrangement joins TRBV7-2 to TRBJ1-4, with 8 bases aligning to TRBD1. The CDR3 runs 15 residues. Germline CDR1 SGHTA, CDR2 FQGNSA. V gave up 4 bases and J gave up 8 bases; unmatched junction bases: 9. The CDR3, as DNA: TGTGCCAGCAGCTCCCAGACAGGGGCTGGGGAAAAACTGTTTTTT. This codes for CASSSQTGAGEKLFF.

The gene calls are TRBV2 and TRBJ2-3; the match to TRBD1 covers 8 bases. Trimming took 8 bases from V and 4 from J; bases not matched to a gene: 8. The CDR3 spans 14 residues. The germline V gene encodes CDR1 SNHLY and CDR2 FYNNEI. CDR3 coding DNA: TGTGCCAGCTCAGGGGGCAGGGGGCCAGATACGCAGTATTTT. Translated: CASSGGRGPDTQYF.

The chain joins TRBV7-2 to TRBJ2-4, with D uncertain. Per the germline V gene, CDR1 is SGHTA and CDR2 is FQGNSA. The CDR3 loop spans 14 amino acids. The ends were cut back, 3 bases at V and 0 bases at J, with 6 bases in the middle. CDR3 DNA: TGTGCCAGCAGCTTCGAGCTAGCCAAAAACATTCAGTACTTC. It translates to CASSFELAKNIQYF.

This chain uses TRBV2 with TRBJ1-5, with a tentative D call TRBD1 (5 bases). The CDR3 runs 14 residues. The germline CDR1 and CDR2 sequences are SNHLY and FYNNEI. Deletions cut 1 base from V and 11 bases from J, with 15 bases between. The DNA of the CDR3 is TGTGCCAGCAGTGAAGGGGCCGGCGGGGGATCCCAGCATTTT. This codes for CASSEGAGGGSQHF.

The V and J genes are TRBV6-2 or TRBV6-3 and TRBJ2-5; 9 positions agree with TRBD2. CDR1 and CDR2 from the germline V gene are MNHEY and SVGEGT. The CDR3 covers 15 residues. V gave up 4 bases and J gave up 5 bases; unmatched junction bases: 8. The CDR3 nucleotides are TGTGCCAGCAGTTTAGCGGGAGTGACGGTGGAGACCCAGTACTTC. It codes for CASSLAGVTVETQYF.

The chain is built from TRBV21-1 and TRBJ2-2; TRBD2 reflects the table's D call only, with no check against the DNA. TRBV21-1 is deemed a pseudogene. CDR3 size: 17 residues. The CDR3 here is CASSKVVPEGPSRELFF. The CDR3 nucleotides are TGTGCCAGCAGCAAAGTAGTTCCTGAGGGCCCCTCCAGGGAGCTGTTTTTT.

This chain links TRBV19 with TRBJ1-4; D ambiguous. Trimming left V 3 bases short and J 3 bases short, with 11 bases between. The CDR3 spans 15 residues. Germline CDR1 reads LNHDA; CDR2 reads SQIVND (reference sequence). CDR3 residues: CASSIGRGPNEKLFF. The CDR3 DNA follows: TGTGCCAGTAGTATCGGCCGAGGTCCTAATGAAAAACTGTTTTTT.